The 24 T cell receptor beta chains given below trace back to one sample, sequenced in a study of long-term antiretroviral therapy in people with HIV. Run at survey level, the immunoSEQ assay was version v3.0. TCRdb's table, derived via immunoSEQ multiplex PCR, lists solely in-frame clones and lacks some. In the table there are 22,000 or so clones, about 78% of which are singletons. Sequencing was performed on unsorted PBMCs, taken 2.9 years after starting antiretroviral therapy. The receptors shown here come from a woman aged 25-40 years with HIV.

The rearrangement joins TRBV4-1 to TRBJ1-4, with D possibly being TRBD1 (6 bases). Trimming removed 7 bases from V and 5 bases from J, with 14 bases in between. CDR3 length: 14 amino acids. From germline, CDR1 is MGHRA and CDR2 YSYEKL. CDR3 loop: CASTMTGRNEKLFF. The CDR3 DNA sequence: TGCGCCAGCACGATGACAGGCAGGAATGAAAAACTGTTTTTT.

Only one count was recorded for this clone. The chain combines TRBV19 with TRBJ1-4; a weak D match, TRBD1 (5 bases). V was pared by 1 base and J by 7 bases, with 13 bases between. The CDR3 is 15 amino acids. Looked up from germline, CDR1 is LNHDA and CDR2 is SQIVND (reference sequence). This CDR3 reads CASSIGGAKGEKLFF. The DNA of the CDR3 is TGTGCCAGTAGTATAGGCGGGGCGAAGGGTGAAAAACTGTTTTTT.

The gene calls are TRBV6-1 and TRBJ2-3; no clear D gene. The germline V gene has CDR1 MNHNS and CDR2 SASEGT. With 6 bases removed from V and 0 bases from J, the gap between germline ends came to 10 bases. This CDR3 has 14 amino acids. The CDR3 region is CASSVTSSTDTQYF. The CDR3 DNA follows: TGTGCCAGCAGCGTGACAAGCAGCACAGATACGCAGTATTTT.

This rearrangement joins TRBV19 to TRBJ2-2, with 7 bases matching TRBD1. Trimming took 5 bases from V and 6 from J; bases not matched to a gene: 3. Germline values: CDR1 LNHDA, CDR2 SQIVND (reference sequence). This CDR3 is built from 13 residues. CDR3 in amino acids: CASSSQGSGELFF. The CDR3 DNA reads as TGTGCCAGTAGTTCACAGGGGTCCGGGGAGCTGTTTTTT.

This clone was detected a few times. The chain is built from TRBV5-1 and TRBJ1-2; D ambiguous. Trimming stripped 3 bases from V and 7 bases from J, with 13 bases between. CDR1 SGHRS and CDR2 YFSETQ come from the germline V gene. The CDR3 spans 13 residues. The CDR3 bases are TGCGCCAGCAGCTCAGGTTCTTCGCCTGGCTACACCTTC. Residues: CASSSGSSPGYTF. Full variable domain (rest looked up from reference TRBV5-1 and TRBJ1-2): KAGVTQTPRYLIKTRGQQVTLSCSPISGHRSVSWYQQTPGQGLQFLFEYFSETQRNKGNFPGRFSGRQFSNSRSEMNVSTLELGDSALYLCASSSGSSPGYTFGSGTRLTVV.

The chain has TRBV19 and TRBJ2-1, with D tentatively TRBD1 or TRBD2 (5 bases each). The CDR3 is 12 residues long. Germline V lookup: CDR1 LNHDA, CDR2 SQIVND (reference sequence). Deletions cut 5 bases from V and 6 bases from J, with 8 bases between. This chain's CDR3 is CASSPGLNEQFF. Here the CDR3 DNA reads TGTGCCAGTAGTCCGGGGCTCAATGAGCAGTTCTTC. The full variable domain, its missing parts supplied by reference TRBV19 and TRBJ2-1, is DGGITQSPKYLFRKEGQNVTLSCEQNLNHDAMYWYRQDPGQGLRLIYYSQIVNDFQKGDIAEGYSVSREKKESFPLTVTSAQKNPTAFYLCASSPGLNEQFFGPGTRLTVL.

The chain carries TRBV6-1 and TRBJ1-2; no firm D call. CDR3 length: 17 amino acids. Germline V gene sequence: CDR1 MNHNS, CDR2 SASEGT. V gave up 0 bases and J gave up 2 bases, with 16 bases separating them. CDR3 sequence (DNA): TGTGCCAGCAGTGAAGCCGGACGTTTCCGCTTAAACTATGGCTACACCTTC. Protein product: CASSEAGRFRLNYGYTF.

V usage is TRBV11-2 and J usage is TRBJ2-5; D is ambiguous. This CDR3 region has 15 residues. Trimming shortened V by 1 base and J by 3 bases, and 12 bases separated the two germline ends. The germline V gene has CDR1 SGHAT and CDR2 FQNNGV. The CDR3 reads CASSLGSKGKETQYF. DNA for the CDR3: TGTGCCAGCAGCTTAGGTAGCAAGGGAAAAGAGACCCAGTACTTC.

Here the CDR3 reads CASSLLGGPDTQYF. The DNA of the CDR3 is TGCGCCAGCAGCCTCCTAGGGGGGCCAGATACGCAGTATTTT. The rearrangement uses TRBV4-1 and TRBJ2-3; D is possibly TRBD1 or TRBD2 (6 bases each). The CDR3 is 14 residues long. Germline V gene data show CDR1 as MGHRA and CDR2 as YSYEKL. Between the trimmed V and J ends, which lost 4 bases and 4 bases, there was a span of 12 bases.

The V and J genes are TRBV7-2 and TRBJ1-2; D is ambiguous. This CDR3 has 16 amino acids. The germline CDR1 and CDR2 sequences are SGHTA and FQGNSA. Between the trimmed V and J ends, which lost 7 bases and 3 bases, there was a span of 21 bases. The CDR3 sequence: CASTPGSGRVDYGYTF. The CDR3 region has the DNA TGTGCCAGCACCCCGGGGTCAGGCCGAGTCGACTATGGCTACACCTTC. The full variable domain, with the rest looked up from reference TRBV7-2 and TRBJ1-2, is GAGVSQSPSNKVTEKGKDVELRCDPISGHTALYWYRQSLGQGLEFLIYFQGNSAPDKSGLPSDRFSAERTGGSVSTLTIQRTQQEDSAVYLCASTPGSGRVDYGYTFGSGTRLTVV.

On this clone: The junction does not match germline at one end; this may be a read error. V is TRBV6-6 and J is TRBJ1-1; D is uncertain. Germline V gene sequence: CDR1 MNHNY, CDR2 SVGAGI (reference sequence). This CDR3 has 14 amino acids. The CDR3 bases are TGTGCCAGCAGTTACCGACCGGTGAAAACTGAAGCTTTCTTT. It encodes CASSYRPVKTEAFF.

CDR3 residues: CASSLGLGTAIYGYTF. CDR3 nucleotides: TGTGCCAGCAGCTTAGGGTTAGGGACAGCGATCTATGGCTACACCTTC. V gene TRBV5-4 combines with J gene TRBJ1-2; 7 bases line up with TRBD1. With V trimmed by 2 bases and J by 4 bases, 11 bases remained unmatched. This CDR3 spans 16 amino acids. Germline V gives CDR1 SGHNT, CDR2 YYREEE (reference sequence). The variable domain in full, with the rest retrieved from reference TRBV5-4 and TRBJ1-2, is ETGVTQSPTHLIKTRGQQVTLRCSSQSGHNTVSWYQQALGQGPQFIFQYYREEENGRGNFPPRFSGLQFPNYSSELNVNALELDDSALYLCASSLGLGTAIYGYTFGSGTRLTVV.

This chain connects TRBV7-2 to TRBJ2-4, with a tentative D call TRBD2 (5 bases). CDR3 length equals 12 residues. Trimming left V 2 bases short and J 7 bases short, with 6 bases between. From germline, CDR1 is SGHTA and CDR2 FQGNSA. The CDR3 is CASSLPSNIQYF. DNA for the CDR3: TGTGCCAGCAGCTTACCTAGCAACATTCAGTACTTC. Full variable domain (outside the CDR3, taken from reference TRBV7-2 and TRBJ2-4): GAGVSQSPSNKVTEKGKDVELRCDPISGHTALYWYRQSLGQGLEFLIYFQGNSAPDKSGLPSDRFSAERTGGSVSTLTIQRTQQEDSAVYLCASSLPSNIQYFGAGTRLSVL.

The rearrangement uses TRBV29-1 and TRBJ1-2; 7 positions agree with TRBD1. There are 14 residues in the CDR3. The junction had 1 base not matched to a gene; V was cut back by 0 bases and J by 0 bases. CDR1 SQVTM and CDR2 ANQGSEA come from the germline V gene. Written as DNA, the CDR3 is TGCAGCGTTGAAGACGGGACAGCTAACTATGGCTACACCTTC. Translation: CSVEDGTANYGYTF.

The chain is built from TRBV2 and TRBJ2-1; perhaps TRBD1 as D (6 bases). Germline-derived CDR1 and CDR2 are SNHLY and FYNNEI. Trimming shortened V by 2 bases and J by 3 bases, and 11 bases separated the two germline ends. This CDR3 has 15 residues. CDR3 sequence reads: CASSESRGYYNEQFF. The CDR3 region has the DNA TGTGCCAGCAGTGAAAGCAGGGGCTACTACAATGAGCAGTTCTTC.

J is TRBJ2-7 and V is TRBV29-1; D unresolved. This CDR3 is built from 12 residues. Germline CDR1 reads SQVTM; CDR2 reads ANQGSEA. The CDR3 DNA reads TGCAGTGTTCGAGACACTTCCTACGAGCAGTACTTC. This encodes CSVRDTSYEQYF.

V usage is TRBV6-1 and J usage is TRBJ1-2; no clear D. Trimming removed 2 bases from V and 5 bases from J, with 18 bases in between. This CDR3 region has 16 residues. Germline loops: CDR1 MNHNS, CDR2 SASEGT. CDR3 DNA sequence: TGTGCCAGCAGTGAACCACTGAAGCGGCAGCTATATGGCTACACCTTC. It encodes CASSEPLKRQLYGYTF.

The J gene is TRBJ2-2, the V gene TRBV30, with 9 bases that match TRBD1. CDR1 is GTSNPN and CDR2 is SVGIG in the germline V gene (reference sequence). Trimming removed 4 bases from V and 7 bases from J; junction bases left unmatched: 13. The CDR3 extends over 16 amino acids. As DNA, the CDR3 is TGTGCCTGGAAGCGAGGGACAGGGAAGAAAGGCGGGGAGCTGTTTTTT. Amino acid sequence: CAWKRGTGKKGGELFF.

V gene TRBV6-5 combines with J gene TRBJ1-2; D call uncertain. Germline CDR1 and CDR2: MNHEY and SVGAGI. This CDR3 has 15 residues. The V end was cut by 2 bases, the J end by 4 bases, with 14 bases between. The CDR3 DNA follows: TGTGCCAGCAGTTACAGGGAGAACGGCCCCTATGGCTACACCTTC. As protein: CASSYRENGPYGYTF.

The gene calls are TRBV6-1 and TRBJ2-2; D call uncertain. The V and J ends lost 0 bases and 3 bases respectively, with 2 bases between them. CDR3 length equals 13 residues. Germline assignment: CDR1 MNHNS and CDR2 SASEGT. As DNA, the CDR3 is TGTGCCAGCAGTGAAGCGGACACCGGGGAGCTGTTTTTT. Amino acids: CASSEADTGELFF.

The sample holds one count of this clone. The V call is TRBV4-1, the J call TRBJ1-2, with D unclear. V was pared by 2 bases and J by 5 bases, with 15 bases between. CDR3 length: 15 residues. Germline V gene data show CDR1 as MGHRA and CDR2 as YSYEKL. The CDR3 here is CASSQIAGGSYGYTF. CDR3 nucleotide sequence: TGCGCCAGCAGCCAAATAGCAGGTGGCTCTTATGGCTACACCTTC.

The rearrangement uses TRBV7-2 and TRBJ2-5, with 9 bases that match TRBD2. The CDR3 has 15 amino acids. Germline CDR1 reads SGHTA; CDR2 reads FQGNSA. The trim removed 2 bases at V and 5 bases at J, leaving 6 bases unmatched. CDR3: CASSLNSGGTETQYF. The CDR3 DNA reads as TGTGCCAGCAGCTTAAATAGCGGGGGTACCGAGACCCAGTACTTC.

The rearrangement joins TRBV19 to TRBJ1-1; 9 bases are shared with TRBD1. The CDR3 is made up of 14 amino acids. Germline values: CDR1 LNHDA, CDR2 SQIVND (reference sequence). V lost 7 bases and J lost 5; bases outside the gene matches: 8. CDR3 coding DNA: TGTGCCAGTAAACGAACCGGGACAGGGACTGAAGCTTTCTTT. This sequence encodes CASKRTGTGTEAFF.

CDR3 sequence: CASSFSGSPTNEQFF. The CDR3 DNA follows: TGTGCCAGCAGCTTTTCCGGCAGCCCAACCAATGAGCAGTTCTTC. The gene calls are TRBV7-2 and TRBJ2-1; no clear D gene. The CDR3 runs to 15 residues. V lost 3 bases and J lost 6, with 15 bases in between. Germline CDR1 and CDR2: SGHTA and FQGNSA.